This passage covers 14 T cell receptor beta chains from one sample sequenced in a study of cytomegalovirus exposure and HLA in healthy donors. In the PCR, 60 Vbeta and 13 Jbeta primers were used. Profiling relied on immunoSEQ multiplex PCR, and the TCRdb table lists in-frame clones only, not all of them. This table has under 200,000 clones, around 77% appearing once. The sample comprised PBMCs. Receptor source: a man in his fifties or sixties in good health and CMV-seropositive.

J is TRBJ2-5 and V is TRBV29-1; 14 bases line up with TRBD2. This CDR3 has 15 amino acids. CDR1 and CDR2 (germline): SQVTM, ANQGSEA. V shed 5 bases and J 3 bases; nucleotides not matched to a gene: 5. CDR3 DNA sequence: TGCAGCGTTTTACTGACTAGCGGGGGGGAAGAGACCCAGTACTTC. Its protein is CSVLLTSGGEETQYF. Using reference TRBV29-1 and TRBJ2-5 for the parts outside the CDR3, the full variable domain is SAVISQKPSRDICQRGTSLTIQCQVDSQVTMMFWYRQQPGQSLTLIATANQGSEATYESGFVIDKFPISRPNLTFSTLTVSNMSPEDSSIYLCSVLLTSGGEETQYFGPGTRLLVL.

The rearrangement joins TRBV7-8 to TRBJ1-1; 7 bases map to TRBD1. CDR3 length: 14 residues. Germline CDR1 SGHVS, CDR2 FQNEAQ. J was trimmed by 1 base and V by 5 bases; bases with no gene match: 4. CDR3 nucleotide sequence: TGTGCCAGCAGCATAGGGACAGCGAACACTGAAGCTTTCTTT. Translated: CASSIGTANTEAFF.

The chain links TRBV5-5 to TRBJ1-1; D is possibly TRBD1 (6 bases). The CDR3 spans 15 residues. The V end was cut by 0 bases, the J end by 5 bases, with 14 bases between. Germline-derived CDR1 and CDR2 are SGHKS and YYEKEE (reference sequence). The CDR3 protein is CASSLAPGARTEAFF. CDR3 in DNA: TGTGCCAGCAGCTTGGCCCCAGGGGCACGGACTGAAGCTTTCTTT.

The chain joins TRBV4-1 to TRBJ2-1; D remains unclear. Trimming pared 1 base from V and 7 bases from J, leaving 11 bases between. The CDR3 totals 14 residues. Germline-derived CDR1 and CDR2 are MGHRA and YSYEKL. CDR3 in amino acids: CASSQASRLNEQFF. The CDR3 coding sequence is TGCGCCAGCAGCCAAGCTAGTAGGTTGAATGAGCAGTTCTTC.

The chain is built from TRBV6-6 and TRBJ1-1; D perhaps matches TRBD1 (5 bases). The germline V and J ends were trimmed by 6 bases and 4 bases, with 15 bases remaining between them. The CDR3 extends over 14 amino acids. Looked up from germline, CDR1 is MNHNY and CDR2 is SVGAGI (reference sequence). The CDR3 coding sequence is TGTGCCAGCAGAAGGGCCTGGGGGGGCACTGAAGCTTTCTTT. Translating gives CASRRAWGGTEAFF.

The chain is built from TRBV2 and TRBJ2-7; TRBD2 matches 9 bases. V shed 2 bases, J shed 0 bases, and the junction held 5 bases outside the gene matches. The CDR3 has 16 amino acids. Germline-derived CDR1 and CDR2 are SNHLY and FYNNEI. The CDR3 is CASSEIAGVLSYEQYF. The CDR3 coding sequence is TGTGCCAGCAGTGAAATAGCGGGGGTCCTCTCCTACGAGCAGTACTTC.

The chain has TRBV2 and TRBJ2-3, with TRBD1 as a possible D gene (5 bases). Looked up from germline, CDR1 is SNHLY and CDR2 is FYNNEI. This CDR3 contains 13 residues. The germline V and J ends were trimmed by 5 bases and 3 bases, with 9 bases remaining between them. The DNA for the CDR3 is TGTGCCAGCAGTCTCCAGGGTACAGATACGCAGTATTTT. Protein product: CASSLQGTDTQYF.

The chain employs TRBV10-3 and TRBJ2-5; maybe TRBD1 (6 bases). This CDR3 contains 14 residues. Trimming took 0 bases from V and 5 from J, leaving 10 bases between them. Germline loops: CDR1 ENHRY, CDR2 SYGVKD. The CDR3 protein is CAISESGGWETQYF. The CDR3 coding sequence is TGTGCCATCAGTGAGTCTGGGGGCTGGGAGACCCAGTACTTC.

This clone was counted a single time. The rearrangement joins TRBV18 to TRBJ1-3; no clear D. Trimming left V 1 base short and J 1 base short, with 11 bases between. This CDR3 region has 16 residues. Germline lookup yields CDR1 KGHSH and CDR2 LQKENI. DNA for the CDR3: TGTGCCAGCTCACCACTCGCCGACTTTTCTGGAAACACCATATATTTT. Encoded protein: CASSPLADFSGNTIYF.

The genes are TRBV4-3 and TRBJ1-3; no definite D call. The CDR3 contains 15 residues. With 0 bases removed from V and 4 bases from J, the gap between germline ends came to 10 bases. Germline-derived CDR1 and CDR2 are LGHNA and YSLEER. CDR3 coding DNA: TGCGCCAGCAGCCAAGATTCGATGGCCGGAAACACCATATATTTT. Its translation: CASSQDSMAGNTIYF.

The chain employs TRBV29-1 and TRBJ2-7; 12 bases match TRBD1. The CDR3 is 14 residues long. The V gene end was trimmed by 6 bases and the J gene end by 6 bases; junction bases not matched to a gene: 9. Germline V gene lookup returns CDR1 SQVTM and CDR2 ANQGSEA. The CDR3 protein is CSVAGTGGRGEQYF. In nucleotides, the CDR3 is TGCAGCGTCGCTGGGACAGGGGGCCGTGGCGAGCAGTACTTC.

As regards this clone: Other DNA variants within this sample encode the same CDR3. The chain recombines TRBV27 with TRBJ2-2; possibly TRBD2 for D (6 bases). Germline V CDR1 and CDR2: MNHEY, SMNVEV (reference sequence). CDR3 length: 12 amino acids. Between the trimmed V and J ends, which lost 8 bases and 9 bases, there was a span of 13 bases. Here the CDR3 DNA reads TGTGCCAGCTCTTCCCGGGGGAGGGAGCTGTTTTTT. It yields the protein CASSSRGRELFF.

The chain uses TRBV12-2 and TRBJ1-4. TRBV12-2 is deemed a pseudogene. This CDR3 contains 16 residues. Here the CDR3 reads CASRLPPGLLNEKLFF. Written as DNA, the CDR3 is TGTGCAAGTCGCTTACCTCCGGGACTGCTTAATGAAAAACTGTTTTTT.

The rearrangement links TRBV9 to TRBJ1-1; D remains ambiguous. The CDR3 spans 14 residues. With 6 bases removed from V and 1 base from J, the gap between germline ends came to 13 bases. CDR1 is SGDLS and CDR2 is YYNGEE in the germline V gene. The CDR3 region has the DNA TGTGCCAGCACCTCCTGGGAGAGGAACACTGAAGCTTTCTTT. Translation gives CASTSWERNTEAFF.